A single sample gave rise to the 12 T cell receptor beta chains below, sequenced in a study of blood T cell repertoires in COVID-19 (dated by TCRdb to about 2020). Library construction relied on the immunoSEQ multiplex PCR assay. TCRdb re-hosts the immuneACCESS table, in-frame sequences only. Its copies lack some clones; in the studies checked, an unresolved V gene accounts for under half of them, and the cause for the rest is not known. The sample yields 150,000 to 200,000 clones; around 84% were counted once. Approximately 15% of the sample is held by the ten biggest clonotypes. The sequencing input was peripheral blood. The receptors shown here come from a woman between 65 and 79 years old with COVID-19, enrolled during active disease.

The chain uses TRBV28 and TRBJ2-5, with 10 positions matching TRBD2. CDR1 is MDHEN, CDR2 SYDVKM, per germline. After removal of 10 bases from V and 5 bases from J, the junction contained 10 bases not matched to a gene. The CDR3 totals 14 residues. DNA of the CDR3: TGTGCCACCTCAGGTCCAGCGGGAGGGGAGACCCAGTACTTC. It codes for CATSGPAGGETQYF. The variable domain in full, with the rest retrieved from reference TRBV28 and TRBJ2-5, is DVKVTQSSRYLVKRTGEKVFLECVQDMDHENMFWYRQDPGLGLRLIYFSYDVKMKEKGDIPEGYSVSREKKERFSLILESASTNQTSMYLCATSGPAGGETQYFGPGTRLLVL.

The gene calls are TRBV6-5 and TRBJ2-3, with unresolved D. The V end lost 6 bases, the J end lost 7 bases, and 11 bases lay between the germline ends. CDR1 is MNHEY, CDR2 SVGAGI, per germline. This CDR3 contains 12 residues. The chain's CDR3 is CASSNQANTQYF. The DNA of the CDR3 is TGTGCCAGCAGCAACCAAGCAAATACGCAGTATTTT.

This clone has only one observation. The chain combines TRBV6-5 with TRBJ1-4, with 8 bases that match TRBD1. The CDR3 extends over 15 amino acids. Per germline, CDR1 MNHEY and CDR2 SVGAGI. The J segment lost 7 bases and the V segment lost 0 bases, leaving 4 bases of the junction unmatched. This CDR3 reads CASSYSPGGIEKLFF. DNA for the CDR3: TGTGCCAGCAGTTACTCTCCAGGGGGCATTGAAAAACTGTTTTTT.

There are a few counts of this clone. DNA for the CDR3: TGTGCCAGCACCCCTTTCCGGGACAGGAATAACAATCAGCCCCAGCATTTT. It encodes CASTPFRDRNNNQPQHF. This chain connects TRBV27 to TRBJ1-5; TRBD1 aligns across 8 bases. The CDR3 length is 17 residues. Germline lookup yields CDR1 MNHEY and CDR2 SMNVEV (reference sequence). The J segment lost 3 bases and the V segment lost 7 bases, leaving 14 bases of the junction unmatched.

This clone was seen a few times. The DNA for the CDR3 is TGTGCCTGGAATGCGGGGTTCGGCTACACCTTC. This sequence encodes CAWNAGFGYTF. The chain has TRBV30 and TRBJ1-2; unclear D gene. Looked up from germline, CDR1 is GTSNPN and CDR2 is SVGIG (reference sequence). The CDR3 has 11 residues. Trimming pared 4 bases from V and 8 bases from J, leaving 11 bases between. The full variable domain, in which reference TRBV30 and TRBJ1-2 provide the parts outside the CDR3, is SQTIHQWPATLVQPVGSPLSLECTVEGTSNPNLYWYRQAAGRGLQLLFYSVGIGQISSEVPQNLSASRPQDRQFILSSKKLLLSDSGFYLCAWNAGFGYTFGSGTRLTVV.

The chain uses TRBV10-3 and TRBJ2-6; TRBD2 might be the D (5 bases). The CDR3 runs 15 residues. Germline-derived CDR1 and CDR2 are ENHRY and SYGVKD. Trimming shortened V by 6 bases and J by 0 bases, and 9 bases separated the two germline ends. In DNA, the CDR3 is TGTGCCATCAGGGGCGGGTCCTCTGGGGCCAACGTCCTGACTTTC. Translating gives CAIRGGSSGANVLTF.

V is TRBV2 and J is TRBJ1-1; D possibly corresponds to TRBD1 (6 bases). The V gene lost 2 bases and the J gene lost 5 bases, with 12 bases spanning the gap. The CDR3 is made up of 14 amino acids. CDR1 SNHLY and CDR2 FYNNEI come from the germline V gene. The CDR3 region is CASSERGGGTEAFF. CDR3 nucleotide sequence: TGTGCCAGCAGTGAACGGGGAGGGGGGACTGAAGCTTTCTTT.

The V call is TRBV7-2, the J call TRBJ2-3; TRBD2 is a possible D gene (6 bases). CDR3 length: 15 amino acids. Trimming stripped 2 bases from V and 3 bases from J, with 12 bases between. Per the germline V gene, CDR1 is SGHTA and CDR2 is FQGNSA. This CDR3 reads CASSLSAGKTDTQYF. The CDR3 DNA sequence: TGTGCCAGCAGCTTATCGGCGGGAAAGACAGATACGCAGTATTTT.

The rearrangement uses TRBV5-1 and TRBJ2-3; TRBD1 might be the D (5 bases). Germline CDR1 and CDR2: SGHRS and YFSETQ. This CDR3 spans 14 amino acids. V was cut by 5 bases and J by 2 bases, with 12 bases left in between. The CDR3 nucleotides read TGCGCCAGCAGGACAGCTTTGACCACAGATACGCAGTATTTT. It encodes CASRTALTTDTQYF.

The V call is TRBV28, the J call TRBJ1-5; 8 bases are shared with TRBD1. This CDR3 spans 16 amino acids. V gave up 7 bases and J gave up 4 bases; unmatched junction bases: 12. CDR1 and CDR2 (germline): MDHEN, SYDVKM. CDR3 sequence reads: CASTSPHRGINQPQHF. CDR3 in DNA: TGTGCCAGCACTTCCCCGCACAGGGGGATAAATCAGCCCCAGCATTTT.

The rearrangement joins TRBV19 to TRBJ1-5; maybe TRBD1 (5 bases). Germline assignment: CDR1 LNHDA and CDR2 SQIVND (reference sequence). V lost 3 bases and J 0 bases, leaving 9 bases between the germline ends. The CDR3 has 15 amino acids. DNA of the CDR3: TGTGCCAGTAGTATGCAGGGAGGTAGCAATCAGCCCCAGCATTTT. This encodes CASSMQGGSNQPQHF.

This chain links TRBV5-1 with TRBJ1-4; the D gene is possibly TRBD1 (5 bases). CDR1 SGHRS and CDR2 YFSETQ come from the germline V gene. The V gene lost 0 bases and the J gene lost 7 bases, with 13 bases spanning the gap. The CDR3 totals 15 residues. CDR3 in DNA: TGCGCCAGCAGCTTGGCGGGCAGGGCGTCTGAAAAACTGTTTTTT. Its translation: CASSLAGRASEKLFF.